This TCR beta chain derives from a study of PD-1 blockade in classical Hodgkin lymphoma. TCRdb's copy holds only in-frame clones and misses some; the assay was immunoSEQ multiplex PCR. The sample yields roughly 81,000 clones, 92% seen once. CDR1 DFQATT and CDR2 SNEGSKA come from the germline V gene (reference sequence). The CDR3 runs 11 residues. The ends were cut back, 6 bases at V and 1 base at J, with 7 bases in the middle. Brentuximab vedotin exposure varied, and every patient relapsed after autologous stem cell transplantation. The J gene is TRBJ2-7, the V gene TRBV20-1; tentative D call: TRBD1 (6 bases). The specimen was peripheral blood mononuclear cells (PBMCs), collected before the second cycle of nivolumab. The source of this sequence is a human donor with classical Hodgkin lymphoma. The CDR3 loop is CSAGQSYEQYF. The DNA of the CDR3 is TGCAGTGCAGGACAGTCCTACGAGCAGTACTTC.